The entry that follows covers one TCR beta chain sequence. The antigen remains unidentified. The data are from a study of post-analysis software for immune sequencing data. General study points: Roughly 5 TRBV segments (TRBV5-6, TRBV5-1 and TRBV20-1 among them) occurred more frequently in patients than in controls.

The TCR beta cDNA libraries carried unique molecular identifiers. TCRdb used MiXCR to reprocess the PCR reads, holding one entry per CDR3 protein. This repertoire shows fewer than 700,000 distinct CDR3 sequences, 44% found once; its top ten account for more than 1.5%. The CDR3 contains 12 residues. The germline V gene has CDR1 KGHDR and CDR2 SFDVKD. V lost 6 bases and J lost 6, with 9 bases in between. Sequenced input: blood. This sequence was found in a girl aged 5-17 years with multiple sclerosis. The chain has TRBV24-1 and TRBJ2-3; tentative D call: TRBD1 (5 bases). The CDR3 spells CATSQGSDTQYF. Written as DNA, the CDR3 is TGTGCCACCAGTCAGGGATCGGATACGCAGTATTTT.